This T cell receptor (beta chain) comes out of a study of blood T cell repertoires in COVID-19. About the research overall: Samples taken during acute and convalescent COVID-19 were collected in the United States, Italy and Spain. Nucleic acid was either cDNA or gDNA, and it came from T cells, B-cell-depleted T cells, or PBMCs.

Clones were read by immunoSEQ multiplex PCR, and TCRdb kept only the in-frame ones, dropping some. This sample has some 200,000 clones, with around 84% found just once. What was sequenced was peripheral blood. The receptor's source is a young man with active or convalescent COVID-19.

Written as DNA, the CDR3 is TGTGCCACCAGCAGAGAGGGGGGAGCGGGAGCAGATACGCAGTATTTT. Protein: CATSREGGAGADTQYF. This chain joins TRBV15 and TRBJ2-3; 8 bases are a match to TRBD2. The CDR3 contains 16 residues. Losses at the gene ends were 0 bases for V and 4 bases for J; bases not matched to a gene: 6. Germline values: CDR1 LNHNV, CDR2 YYDKDF (reference sequence).